This is a list of T cell receptor beta chains from one sample in a study of cytomegalovirus exposure and HLA in healthy donors. Repertoires were generated with immunoSEQ multiplex PCR, while TCRdb's copy carries only in-frame clones and drops some. This repertoire shows about 190,000 clones, 79% found once; its top ten account for less than 2%. The sample was PBMCs. All receptors come from a young woman in good health and CMV-seronegative. Both conserved end residues are part of each CDR3. A D gene is named only where the DNA matches it firmly. Only some rows state a clone size, as once, few, many or a class for expanded clones.

clone_size	v_call	j_call	d_call	cdr3_aa	cdr3_nt
NA	TRBV16	TRBJ2-7	TRBD1	CASSHPGTDRNEQYF	TGTGCCAGCAGCCACCCCGGGACAGACAGAAACGAGCAGTACTTC
NA	TRBV2	TRBJ2-7	NA	CASSIQGSYEQYF	TGTGCCAGCAGTATCCAGGGTTCCTACGAGCAGTACTTC
NA	TRBV7-6	TRBJ2-2	TRBD1	CASSSTRTGVRGGELFF	TGTGCCAGCAGCTCGACAAGGACAGGGGTCCGAGGCGGGGAGCTGTTTTTT
NA	TRBV5-1	TRBJ2-7	NA	CAGGGSSYEQYF	TGCGCCGGAGGCGGAAGCTCCTACGAGCAGTACTTC
few	TRBV7-9	TRBJ2-1	TRBD2	CASSLKLAGVEEQFF	TGTGCCAGCAGCTTAAAACTAGCGGGAGTCGAGGAGCAGTTCTTC
NA	TRBV5-1	TRBJ1-6	NA	CASSLGAGDNSPLHF	TGCGCCAGCAGCTTGGGGGCAGGGGATAATTCACCCCTCCACTTT
NA	TRBV13	TRBJ2-3	TRBD2	CASSPPSGRRTDTQYF	TGTGCCAGCAGCCCTCCTAGCGGGAGGAGAACAGATACGCAGTATTTT
NA	TRBV28	TRBJ2-6	NA	CASSLTGMRANVLTF	TGTGCCAGCAGCCTGACAGGAATGAGGGCCAACGTCCTGACTTTC
NA	TRBV5-1	TRBJ1-3	TRBD1	CASSNTGTGEDTIYF	TGCGCCAGCAGTAATACCGGGACAGGGGAGGACACCATATATTTT
NA	TRBV29-1	TRBJ2-7	NA	CSVEVGLTHYEQYF	TGCAGCGTTGAAGTGGGACTTACCCACTACGAGCAGTACTTC
NA	TRBV7-3	TRBJ1-1	TRBD1	CASSSKPGQGSSRTEAFF	TGTGCCAGCAGCTCGAAACCGGGACAGGGAAGCTCGAGGACTGAAGCTTTCTTT
NA	TRBV5-6	TRBJ2-7	NA	CASSLVTQRVSYF	TGTGCCAGCAGCTTGGTTACTCAGAGGGTTTCGTACTTC
NA	TRBV5-1	TRBJ2-6	NA	CASSLELGADLVLTF	TGCGCCAGCAGCTTGGAGCTGGGGGCGGATTTGGTCCTGACTTTC
NA	TRBV28	TRBJ2-6	TRBD2	CASSLILAGGSGANVLTF	TGTGCCAGCAGTCTAATACTAGCGGGGGGCTCTGGGGCCAACGTCCTGACTTTC
NA	TRBV2	TRBJ1-4	TRBD1	CASTTNIAGDAGGGEKLFF	TGTGCCAGCACAACCAATATCGCAGGAGACGCAGGGGGCGGTGAAAAACTGTTTTTT
NA	TRBV7-2	TRBJ1-1	NA	CASIGVNTEAFF	TGTGCCAGCATCGGAGTGAACACTGAAGCTTTCTTT
few	TRBV18	TRBJ1-4	TRBD1	CASSPRQGLLSEKLFF	TGTGCCAGCTCACCGCGACAGGGTCTTCTAAGTGAAAAACTGTTTTTT
NA	TRBV5-6	TRBJ1-6	TRBD1	CASSLPDRGNSPLHF	TGTGCCAGCAGCTTGCCTGACAGGGGGAATTCACCCCTCCACTTT
NA	TRBV28	TRBJ2-5	NA	CASSLRMRGGTQYF	TGTGCCAGCAGTTTACGCATGCGGGGCGGGACCCAGTACTTC
NA	TRBV2	TRBJ1-1	NA	CASRDYRDGTEAFF	TGTGCCAGCAGAGATTACAGGGATGGCACTGAAGCTTTCTTT
NA	TRBV30	TRBJ2-5	NA	CAWSTGSAETQYF	TGTGCCTGGAGCACGGGGAGCGCGGAGACCCAGTACTTC